This TCR beta chain comes out of a study of CD8+ T cells in alopecia areata. The study's findings and limits: Among the top 100, expanded CD8+ clones were significantly decreased by tofacitinib, as was scalp clonality. Patients shared TCRs less clearly than mice did, possibly for HLA-related reasons.

Sequencing used cDNA as its template, made by extracting RNA and reverse transcribing it. The table came from immunoSEQ multiplex PCR; TCRdb's copy has only in-frame clones and leaves some out. The sample yields 150,000 to 200,000 clones, around three fifths seen once. Remarks on this clone: Its antigen is unknown.

The treatment here: oral pan-JAK inhibitor, 5-10 mg twice daily. The CDR3 has 16 amino acids. Trimming removed 0 bases at V and 4 bases at J, with 16 bases between. CDR1 and CDR2 from the germline V gene are LGHNA and YSLEER. The receptor was derived from a human donor with alopecia areata. The source material was CD4+ T cells sorted from blood, sampled around week 50, from a patient treated with tofacitinib. The rearrangement links TRBV4-3 to TRBJ2-7; D perhaps matches TRBD1 (6 bases). The CDR3 bases are TGCGCCAGCAGCCAAGATCGTGGGGCCAGGGGTTACGAGCAGTACTTC. It specifies CASSQDRGARGYEQYF.